Listed below are T cell receptor beta chains from one sample, sequenced in a study of T-cell memory formation after mild COVID-19. Using its own MiXCR run on the 5' RACE reads, TCRdb lists one record per CDR3 protein. In the table there are fewer than 90,000 distinct CDR3 sequences, about 14% of which are singletons. Sequencing used PBMCs or a T cell subset sorted from them (not recorded which). All receptors come from an adult woman who had mild COVID-19 (a few samples of this study predate the infection). Cell type and time point are not known. Both conserved end residues are part of each CDR3. D genes are given only for firm matches.

V	D	J	CDR3
TRBV10-3	TRBD2	TRBJ2-7	CAISTGTSGRLTYEQYF
TRBV24-1	.	TRBJ1-5	CATSDRRYSNQPQHF
TRBV6-5	.	TRBJ2-1	CASRPLLAFESGFF
TRBV29-1	.	TRBJ2-7	CSVVAGRTYEQYF
TRBV7-9	TRBD2	TRBJ2-5	CASSSGLADQETQYF
TRBV20-1	.	TRBJ1-2	CSARTSGGVGNYGYTF
TRBV20-1	TRBD2	TRBJ2-2	CSAVTSGGRANTGELFF
TRBV4-1	.	TRBJ2-1	CASSPRTNGDEQFF
TRBV5-1	.	TRBJ2-2	CASSLGVGTNTGELFF
TRBV5-1	TRBD2	TRBJ2-1	CASSPGLAGVHNEQFF
TRBV7-2	.	TRBJ2-5	CASSPRETQYF
TRBV5-1	.	TRBJ1-1	CASSLRSNTEAFF
TRBV11-2	TRBD2	TRBJ2-7	CASSSPIERENEQYF
TRBV5-1	.	TRBJ2-3	CASSLDEADTQYF
TRBV7-8	.	TRBJ2-7	CASSLTAGVLEQYF
TRBV7-9	TRBD1	TRBJ2-5	CASSLFYRGMETQYF
TRBV9	.	TRBJ2-1	CASSTWDRARPNYNEQFF
TRBV3-1	.	TRBJ2-1	CASSQEGGLGDEQFF
TRBV21-1	.	TRBJ1-5	CASSKDRTHADQPQHF
TRBV25-1	TRBD1	TRBJ2-3	CASSTGADTDTQYF
TRBV7-3	TRBD2	TRBJ2-7	CASSLGLGSSYEQYF
TRBV9	.	TRBJ2-1	CASSVGLTYNEQFF
TRBV5-1	TRBD1	TRBJ1-1	CASSPGQITEAFF
TRBV5-1	TRBD1	TRBJ1-6	CASTPGTGARSPLHF
TRBV4-1	.	TRBJ1-2	CASSQEWSGGGYGYTF
TRBV3-1	TRBD2	TRBJ2-1	CASSQGSLAGGMDNEQFF
TRBV13	.	TRBJ1-4	CASSYGPTTTTNEKLFF
TRBV3-1	TRBD2	TRBJ2-3	CASSQGGGASDTQYF
TRBV4-1	TRBD2	TRBJ2-7	CASSQLAGFFGQYF
TRBV4-3	TRBD2	TRBJ2-3	CASSLTLAGVGDTQYF
TRBV7-9	.	TRBJ2-1	CASRWGQFTYNEQFF
TRBV29-1	.	TRBJ2-7	CSVEWDRDPYEQYF
TRBV19	TRBD1	TRBJ1-6	CASGTGNSPLHF
TRBV6-2/TRBV6-3	.	TRBJ2-7	CASSILPLRDEQYF
TRBV4-2	.	TRBJ2-2	CASSHETRTAGELFF
TRBV11-2	TRBD2	TRBJ2-1	CASSFGVASGGSSYNEQFF
TRBV21-1	.	TRBJ2-5	CASSLFLTVLSETQYF
TRBV20-1	.	TRBJ2-3	CSAPEPDIHYSSTDTQYF
TRBV7-7	.	TRBJ2-7	CASSLGVGTYEQYF
TRBV9	.	TRBJ2-1	CASSAPSGTVYNEQFF
TRBV29-1	.	TRBJ2-2	CSVELRDTLNTGELFF
TRBV9	TRBD1	TRBJ2-1	CASSASPGTGNEQFF
TRBV7-9	.	TRBJ1-5	CASSSREQSNQPQHF
TRBV27	.	TRBJ2-2	CASSQEWGPNTGELFF
TRBV30	.	TRBJ1-1	CAWGETAHTEAFF